This T cell receptor beta chain was obtained from a study of blood T cell repertoires in COVID-19. The wider study: Sources were T cells, B-cell-depleted T cells, or PBMCs; the material itself was cDNA or gDNA.

This CDR3 spans 15 amino acids. In germline, CDR1 is SGDLS, CDR2 YYNGEE. V dropped 3 bases and J dropped 5 bases, with 17 bases sitting between them. Enrollment of patients from Seattle took place during active infection, with longitudinal follow-up. Clones were sequenced by immunoSEQ multiplex PCR, and TCRdb holds only the in-frame ones, with some missing. The sample yields approximately 170,000 clones, 70% to 90% seen once. The sequenced sample was peripheral blood. The clonotype originates from a man older than 75 with COVID-19, enrolled during active disease. This chain connects TRBV9 to TRBJ2-5; D may be TRBD1 (6 bases). The CDR3 loop reads CASSAQTTGWETQYF. CDR3 nucleotide sequence: TGTGCCAGCAGCGCTCAAACTACAGGGTGGGAGACCCAGTACTTC.